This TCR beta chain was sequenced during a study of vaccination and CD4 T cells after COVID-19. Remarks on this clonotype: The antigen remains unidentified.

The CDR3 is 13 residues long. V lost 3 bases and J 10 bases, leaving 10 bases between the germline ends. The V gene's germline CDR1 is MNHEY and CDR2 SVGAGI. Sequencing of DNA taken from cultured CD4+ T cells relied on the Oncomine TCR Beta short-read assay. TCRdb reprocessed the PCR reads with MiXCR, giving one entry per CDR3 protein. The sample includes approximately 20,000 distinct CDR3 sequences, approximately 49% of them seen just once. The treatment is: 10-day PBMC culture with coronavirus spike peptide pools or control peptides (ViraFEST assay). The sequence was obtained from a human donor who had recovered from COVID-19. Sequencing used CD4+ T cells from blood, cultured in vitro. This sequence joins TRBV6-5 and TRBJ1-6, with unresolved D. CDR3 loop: CASSYSNSSPLHF. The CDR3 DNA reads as TGTGCCAGCAGTTATTCTAACAGCTCACCCCTCCACTTT.